This entry concerns a single TCR beta chain. As yet, its antigen is unknown. The source of the sample is a study of Ad26.COV2.S vaccination and SARS-CoV-2 variants. Notes on the study in general: Relative to placebo recipients, vaccine recipients exhibited elevated spike-specific TCR breadth. Responses of spike-specific T cells (both CD8+ and CD4+) reportedly showed substantial breadth after vaccination.

Treatment given: 15 to 20 received Ad26.COV2.S at low or high dose, single or two shots; about 5 received placebo; per-sample allocation not given. At day 63 after the first vaccine or placebo injection, samples were drawn. In Boston, the donor was an adult between 18-55 years of age. Repertoires were generated with immunoSEQ multiplex PCR, while TCRdb's copy carries only in-frame clones and drops some. The data contain some 390,000 clones, 88% of them singletons. The sequence was obtained from a person aged 18-60 years who received the Ad26.COV2.S COVID-19 vaccine or a placebo. Sample: peripheral blood, taken in a trial of Ad26.COV2.S vaccine versus placebo.

The CDR3: CATYGAGTQHF. CDR3 DNA: TGTGCCACCTATGGAGCCGGCACCCAGCATTTT. The chain is built from TRBV25-1 and TRBJ1-5; D is ambiguous. The CDR3 totals 11 residues. The V end lost 10 bases, the J end lost 11 bases, and 15 bases lay between the germline ends. Germline values: CDR1 MGHDK, CDR2 SYGVNS.